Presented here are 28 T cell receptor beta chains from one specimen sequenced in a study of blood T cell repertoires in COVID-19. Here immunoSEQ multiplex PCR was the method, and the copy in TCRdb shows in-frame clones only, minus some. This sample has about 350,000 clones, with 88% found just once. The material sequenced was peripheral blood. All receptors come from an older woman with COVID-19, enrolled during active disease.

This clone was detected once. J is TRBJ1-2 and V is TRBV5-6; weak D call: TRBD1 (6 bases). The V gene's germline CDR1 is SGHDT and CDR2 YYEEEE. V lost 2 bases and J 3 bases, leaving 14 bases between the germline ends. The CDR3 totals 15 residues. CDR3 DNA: TGTGCCAGCAGCTTAATAAGGGACACCTACTATGGCTACACCTTC. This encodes CASSLIRDTYYGYTF.

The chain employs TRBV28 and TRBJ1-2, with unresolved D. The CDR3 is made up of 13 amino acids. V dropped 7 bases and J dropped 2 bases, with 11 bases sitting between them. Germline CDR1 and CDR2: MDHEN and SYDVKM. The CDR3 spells CASKPGVNYGYTF. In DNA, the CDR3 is TGTGCCAGCAAACCGGGAGTCAACTATGGCTACACCTTC.

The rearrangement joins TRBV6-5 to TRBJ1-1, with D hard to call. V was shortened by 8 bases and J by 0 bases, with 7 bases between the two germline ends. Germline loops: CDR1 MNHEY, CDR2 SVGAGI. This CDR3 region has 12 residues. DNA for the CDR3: TGTGCCAGCGGCCCAGTGAACACTGAAGCTTTCTTT. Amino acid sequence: CASGPVNTEAFF.

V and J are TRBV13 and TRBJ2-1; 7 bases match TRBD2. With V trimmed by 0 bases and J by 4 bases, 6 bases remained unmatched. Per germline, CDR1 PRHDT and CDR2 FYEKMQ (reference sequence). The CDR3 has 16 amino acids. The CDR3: CASSLGRLAVYNEQFF. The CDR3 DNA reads TGTGCCAGCAGCTTAGGCCGGCTAGCGGTATACAATGAGCAGTTCTTC.

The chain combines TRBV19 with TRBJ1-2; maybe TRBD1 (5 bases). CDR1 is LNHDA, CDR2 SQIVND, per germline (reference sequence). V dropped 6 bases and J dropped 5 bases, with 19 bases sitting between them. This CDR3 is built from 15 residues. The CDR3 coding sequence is TGTGCCAGTAGACCCACTACGGACACTGCTTATGGCTACACCTTC. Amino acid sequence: CASRPTTDTAYGYTF.

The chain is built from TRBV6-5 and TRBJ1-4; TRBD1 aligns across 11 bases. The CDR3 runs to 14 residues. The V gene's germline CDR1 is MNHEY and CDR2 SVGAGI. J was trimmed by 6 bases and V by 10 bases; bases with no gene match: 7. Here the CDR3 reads CATDRDRGDEKLFF. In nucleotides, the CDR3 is TGTGCCACCGACCGGGACAGGGGGGATGAAAAACTGTTTTTT.

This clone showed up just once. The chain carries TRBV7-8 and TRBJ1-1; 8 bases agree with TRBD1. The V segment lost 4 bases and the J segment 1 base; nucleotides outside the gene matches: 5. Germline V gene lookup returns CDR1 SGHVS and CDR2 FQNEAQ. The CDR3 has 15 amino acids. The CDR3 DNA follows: TGTGCCAGCAGCTGGGAAGGGACAGGGAACACTGAAGCTTTCTTT. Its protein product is CASSWEGTGNTEAFF.

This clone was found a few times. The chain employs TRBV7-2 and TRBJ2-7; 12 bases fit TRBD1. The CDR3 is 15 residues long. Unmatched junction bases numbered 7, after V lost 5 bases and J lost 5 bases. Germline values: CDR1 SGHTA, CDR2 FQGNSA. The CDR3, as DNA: TGTGCCAGCAGCCTAACCGGGACAGGGGGCAACGAGCAGTACTTC. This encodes CASSLTGTGGNEQYF. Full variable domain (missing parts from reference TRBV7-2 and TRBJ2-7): GAGVSQSPSNKVTEKGKDVELRCDPISGHTALYWYRQSLGQGLEFLIYFQGNSAPDKSGLPSDRFSAERTGGSVSTLTIQRTQQEDSAVYLCASSLTGTGGNEQYFGPGTRLTVT.

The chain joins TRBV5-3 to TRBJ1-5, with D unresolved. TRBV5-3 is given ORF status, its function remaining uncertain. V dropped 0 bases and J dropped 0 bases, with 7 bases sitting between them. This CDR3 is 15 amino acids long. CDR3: CARSLDSYSNQPQHF. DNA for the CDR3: TGTGCCAGAAGCTTGGACAGTTATAGCAATCAGCCCCAGCATTTT.

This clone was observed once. The CDR3 loop reads CASIGAGGGKTQYF. CDR3 DNA sequence: TGTGCCAGCATCGGAGCGGGGGGTGGAAAGACCCAGTACTTC. J is TRBJ2-5 and V is TRBV6-5, with TRBD2 matching over 9 bases. With V trimmed by 7 bases and J by 6 bases, 9 bases remained unmatched. Germline assignment: CDR1 MNHEY and CDR2 SVGAGI. The CDR3 totals 14 residues.

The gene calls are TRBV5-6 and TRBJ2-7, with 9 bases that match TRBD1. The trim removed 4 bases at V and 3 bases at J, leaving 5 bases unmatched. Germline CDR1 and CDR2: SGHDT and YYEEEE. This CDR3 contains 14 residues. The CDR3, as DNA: TGTGCCAGCAGCCCGCAGACAGGGGGCTACGAGCAGTACTTC. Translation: CASSPQTGGYEQYF.

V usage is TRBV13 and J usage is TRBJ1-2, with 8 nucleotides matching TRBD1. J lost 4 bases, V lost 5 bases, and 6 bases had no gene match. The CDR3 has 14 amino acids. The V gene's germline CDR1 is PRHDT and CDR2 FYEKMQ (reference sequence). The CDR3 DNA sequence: TGTGCCAGCAGCGCTTACAGGGGGGGCTATGGCTACACCTTC. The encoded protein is CASSAYRGGYGYTF.

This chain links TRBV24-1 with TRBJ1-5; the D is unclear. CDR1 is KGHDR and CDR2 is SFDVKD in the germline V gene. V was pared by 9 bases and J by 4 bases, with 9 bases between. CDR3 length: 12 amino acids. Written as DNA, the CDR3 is TGTGCCACCGCAGCGGAAAATCAGCCCCAGCATTTT. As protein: CATAAENQPQHF.

In DNA form, the CDR3 reads TGCGCCAGCACCCGCCTGGGGGGGAGAGCTAATGAAAAACTGTTTTTT. Translation: CASTRLGGRANEKLFF. The chain employs TRBV5-1 and TRBJ1-4, with a tentative D call TRBD1 (5 bases). CDR3 length equals 16 residues. V lost 6 bases, J lost 3 bases, and 18 bases lay in between. Germline CDR1 SGHRS, CDR2 YFSETQ.

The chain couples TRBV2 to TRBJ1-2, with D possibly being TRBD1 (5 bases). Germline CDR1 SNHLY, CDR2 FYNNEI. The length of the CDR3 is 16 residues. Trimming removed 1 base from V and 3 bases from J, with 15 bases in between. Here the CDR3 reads CASSEGGTGRYYGYTF. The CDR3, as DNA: TGTGCCAGCAGTGAAGGGGGCACCGGCAGGTACTATGGCTACACCTTC.

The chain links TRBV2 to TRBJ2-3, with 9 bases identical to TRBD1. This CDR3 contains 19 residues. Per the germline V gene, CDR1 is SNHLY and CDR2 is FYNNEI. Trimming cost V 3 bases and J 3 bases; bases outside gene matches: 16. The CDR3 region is CASSEDRGTRGRGTDTQYF. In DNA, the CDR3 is TGTGCCAGCAGTGAGGACAGGGGAACGCGGGGAAGAGGGACAGATACGCAGTATTTT.

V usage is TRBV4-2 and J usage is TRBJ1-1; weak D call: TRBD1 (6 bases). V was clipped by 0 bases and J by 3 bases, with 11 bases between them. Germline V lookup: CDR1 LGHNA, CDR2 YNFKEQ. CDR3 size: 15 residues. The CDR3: CASSQEGAVDTEAFF. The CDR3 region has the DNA TGTGCCAGCAGCCAAGAGGGGGCAGTGGACACTGAAGCTTTCTTT.

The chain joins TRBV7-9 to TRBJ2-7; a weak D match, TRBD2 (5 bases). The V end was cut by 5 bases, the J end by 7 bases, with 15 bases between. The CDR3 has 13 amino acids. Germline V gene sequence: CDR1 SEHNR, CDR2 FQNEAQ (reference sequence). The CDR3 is CASSPKASGEQYF. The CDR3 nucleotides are TGTGCCAGCAGCCCTAAAGCTTCGGGGGAGCAGTACTTC.

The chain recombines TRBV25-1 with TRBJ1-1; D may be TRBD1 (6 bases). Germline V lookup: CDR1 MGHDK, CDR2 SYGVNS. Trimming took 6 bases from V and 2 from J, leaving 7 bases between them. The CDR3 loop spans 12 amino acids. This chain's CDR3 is CASRDRNTEAFF. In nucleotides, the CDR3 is TGTGCCAGCAGGGACAGAAACACTGAAGCTTTCTTT.

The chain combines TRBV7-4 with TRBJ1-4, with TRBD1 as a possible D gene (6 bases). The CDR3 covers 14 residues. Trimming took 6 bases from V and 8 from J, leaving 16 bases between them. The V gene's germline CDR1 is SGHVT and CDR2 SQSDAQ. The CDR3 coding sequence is TGTGCCAGCAGATACGACAGGCAGGGAGAAAAACTGTTTTTT. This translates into CASRYDRQGEKLFF.

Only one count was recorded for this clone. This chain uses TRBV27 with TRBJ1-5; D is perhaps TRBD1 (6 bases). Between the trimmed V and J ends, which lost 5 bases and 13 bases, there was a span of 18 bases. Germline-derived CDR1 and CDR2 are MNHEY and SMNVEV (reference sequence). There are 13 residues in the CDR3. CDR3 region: CASSPPGRTVQHF. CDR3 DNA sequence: TGTGCCAGCAGTCCCCCCGGACGGACAGTACAGCATTTT.

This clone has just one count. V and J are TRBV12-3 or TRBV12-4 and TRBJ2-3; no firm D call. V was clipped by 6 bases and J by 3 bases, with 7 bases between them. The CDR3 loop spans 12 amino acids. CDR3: CASSWRTDTQYF. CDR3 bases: TGTGCCAGCAGCTGGAGAACAGATACGCAGTATTTT.

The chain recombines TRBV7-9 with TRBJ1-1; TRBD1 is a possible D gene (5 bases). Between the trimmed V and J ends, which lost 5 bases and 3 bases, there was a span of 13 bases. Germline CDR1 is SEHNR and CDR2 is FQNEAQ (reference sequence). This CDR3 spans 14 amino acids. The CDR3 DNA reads TGTGCCAGCAGCCGGGGGGGTACAGACACTGAAGCTTTCTTT. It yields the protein CASSRGGTDTEAFF.

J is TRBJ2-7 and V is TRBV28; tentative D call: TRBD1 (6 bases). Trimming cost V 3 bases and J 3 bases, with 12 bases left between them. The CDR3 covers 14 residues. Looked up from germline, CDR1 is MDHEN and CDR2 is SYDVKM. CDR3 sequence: CASSFEGTHYEQYF. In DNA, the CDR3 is TGTGCCAGCAGTTTTGAGGGGACACACTACGAGCAGTACTTC.

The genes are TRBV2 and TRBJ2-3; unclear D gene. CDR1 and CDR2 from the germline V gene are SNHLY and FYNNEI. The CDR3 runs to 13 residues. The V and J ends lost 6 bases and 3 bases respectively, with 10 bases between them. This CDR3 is CASRPRITDTQYF. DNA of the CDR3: TGTGCCAGCAGGCCGAGGATTACAGATACGCAGTATTTT.

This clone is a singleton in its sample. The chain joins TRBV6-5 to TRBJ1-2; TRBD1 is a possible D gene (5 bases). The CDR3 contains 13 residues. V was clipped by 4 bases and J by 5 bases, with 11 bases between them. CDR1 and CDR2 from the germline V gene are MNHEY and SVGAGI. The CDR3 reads CASSSNRQYGYTF. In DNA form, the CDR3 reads TGTGCCAGCAGTTCAAACAGACAGTATGGCTACACCTTC.

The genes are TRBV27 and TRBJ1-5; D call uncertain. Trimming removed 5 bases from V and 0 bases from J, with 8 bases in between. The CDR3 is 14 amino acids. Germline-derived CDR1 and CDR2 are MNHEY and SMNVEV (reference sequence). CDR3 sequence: CASSQSYSNQPQHF. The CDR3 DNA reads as TGTGCCAGCAGTCAAAGCTATAGCAATCAGCCCCAGCATTTT.

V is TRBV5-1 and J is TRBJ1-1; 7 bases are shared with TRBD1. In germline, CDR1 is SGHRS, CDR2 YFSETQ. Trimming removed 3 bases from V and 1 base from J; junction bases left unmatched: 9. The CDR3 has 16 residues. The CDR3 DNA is TGCGCCAGCAGCTACGACCCGGGACAGAAGAACACTGAAGCTTTCTTT. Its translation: CASSYDPGQKNTEAFF.